These T cell receptor beta chains were read from a single sample in a study of T cell changes during pregnancy in multiple sclerosis. Clones were read by immunoSEQ multiplex PCR, and TCRdb kept only the in-frame ones, dropping some. The sample lists some 37,000 clones, more than 75% seen once, with roughly 0.6% in the top ten. The source was CD4+ T cells from peripheral blood mononuclear cells, collected in the first trimester of pregnancy. The receptors derive from a female donor with multiple sclerosis, enrolled in a pregnancy study. CDR3s include the opening cysteine and the closing phenylalanine or tryptophan. The D gene is left open where the match is weak. Clone size is shown for a subset of rows, as once, few, many or a class of expanded clone.

D gene	J gene	V gene	clone size	CDR3 protein	CDR3 DNA
TRBD1	TRBJ1-1	TRBV18	few	CASSPRQGPTEAFF	TGTGCCAGCTCCCCAAGACAGGGGCCCACTGAAGCTTTCTTT
TRBD1	TRBJ2-3	TRBV5-4	-	CASSPGQARTDTQYF	TGTGCCAGCAGTCCCGGACAGGCTCGCACAGATACGCAGTATTTT
-	TRBJ1-1	TRBV29-1	-	CSGAGDGNTEAFF	TGCAGCGGGGCAGGTGACGGGAACACTGAAGCTTTCTTT
TRBD2	TRBJ2-2	TRBV19	-	CASSFPLGGRTGELFF	TGTGCCAGTAGTTTCCCCCTCGGCGGGAGGACCGGGGAGCTGTTTTTT
-	TRBJ1-1	TRBV7-9	-	CASSLRGGGTEAFF	TGTGCCAGCAGCCTAAGGGGCGGGGGGACTGAAGCTTTCTTT
TRBD2	TRBJ2-1	TRBV15	-	CATKGVSGSAWVNEQFF	TGTGCCACCAAGGGTGTTAGCGGGAGTGCCTGGGTCAATGAGCAGTTCTTC
TRBD1	TRBJ1-4	TRBV5-1	-	CASSRSPGQGREKLFF	TGCGCCAGCAGCCGGTCCCCGGGACAGGGGCGTGAAAAACTGTTTTTT
-	TRBJ1-2	TRBV7-2	-	CASSLRTAGYTF	TGTGCCAGCAGCTTAAGGACAGCTGGCTACACCTTC
-	TRBJ2-7	TRBV6-5	once	CASSRETRSREQYF	TGTGCCAGCAGCAGAGAGACTCGGAGCCGCGAGCAGTACTTC
TRBD2	TRBJ2-5	TRBV7-9	-	CASSLALGGEQYF	TGTGCCAGCAGCTTAGCGCTGGGGGGGGAGCAGTACTTC
-	TRBJ1-2	TRBV2	-	CASVPRWETGTTYTF	TGTGCCAGCGTCCCGCGGTGGGAGACAGGCACAACCTACACCTTC
TRBD1	TRBJ1-3	TRBV7-9	once	CASSLSGGTSGNTIYF	TGTGCCAGCAGCTTATCAGGGGGTACCTCTGGAAACACCATATATTTT
TRBD1	TRBJ1-3	TRBV15	-	CATSRGGQRRVRSSGNTIYF	TGTGCCACCAGCAGAGGGGGACAGCGCCGGGTCCGGAGCTCTGGAAACACCATATATTTT
TRBD1	TRBJ2-2	TRBV7-8	-	CASSATGRAGELFF	TGTGCCAGCAGCGCGACAGGGCGAGCCGGGGAGCTGTTTTTT
-	TRBJ2-5	TRBV5-4	-	CASSLGSPRVQETQYF	TGTGCCAGCAGTCTCGGGTCTCCCCGTGTCCAAGAGACCCAGTACTTC
-	TRBJ2-5	TRBV29-1	-	CSVEDQETQYF	TGCAGCGTTGAAGATCAGGAGACCCAGTACTTC
TRBD2	TRBJ2-7	TRBV19	-	CASSMGLAGLYEQYF	TGTGCCAGTAGTATGGGACTAGCGGGCCTCTACGAGCAGTACTTC
-	TRBJ1-3	TRBV5-1	few	CASSLGGSLRPGNTIYF	TGCGCCAGCAGCTTGGGAGGTAGCCTCCGGCCCGGAAACACCATATATTTT